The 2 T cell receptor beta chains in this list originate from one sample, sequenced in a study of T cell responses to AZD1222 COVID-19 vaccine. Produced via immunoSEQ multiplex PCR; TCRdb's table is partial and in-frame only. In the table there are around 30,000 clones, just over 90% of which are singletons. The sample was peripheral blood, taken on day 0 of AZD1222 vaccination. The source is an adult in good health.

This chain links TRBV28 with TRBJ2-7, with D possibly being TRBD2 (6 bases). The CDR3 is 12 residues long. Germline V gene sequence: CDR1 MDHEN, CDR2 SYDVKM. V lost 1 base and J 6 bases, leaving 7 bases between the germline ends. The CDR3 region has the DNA TGTGCCAGCAGTTTATCGGGAGCCGAGCAGTACTTC. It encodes CASSLSGAEQYF.

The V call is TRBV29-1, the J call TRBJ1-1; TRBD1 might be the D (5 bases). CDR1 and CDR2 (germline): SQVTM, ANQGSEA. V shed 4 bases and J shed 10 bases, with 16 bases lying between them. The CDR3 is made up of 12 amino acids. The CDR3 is CSVGYILQGAFF. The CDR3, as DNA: TGCAGCGTTGGTTACATTCTTCAGGGAGCTTTCTTT.